What follows are 10 T cell receptor beta chains derived from one specimen sequenced in a study of beta chain features in type 1 diabetes. Study results and caveats: Type 1 diabetes patients had TCRB CDR3s that were shorter (moderately but significantly so) in all four CD4+ subsets.

The isolated RNA, all of it, was reverse transcribed, so expressed TCRB transcripts were what got sequenced. TCRdb's table, derived via immunoSEQ multiplex PCR, lists solely in-frame clones and lacks some. The profile covers roughly 50,000 clones, with 42% appearing a single time and approximately 1.5% taken by the ten largest. No antigens are known for them. The sample comprised Tregs from blood. These receptors came from a man aged 30-40 years with type 1 diabetes.

J is TRBJ2-1 and V is TRBV2; TRBD2 is a possible D gene (5 bases). Trimming shortened V by 5 bases and J by 0 bases, and 8 bases separated the two germline ends. Germline-derived CDR1 and CDR2 are SNHLY and FYNNEI. The CDR3 consists of 14 residues. The CDR3 region is CASSPGVSYNEQFF. Written as DNA, the CDR3 is TGTGCCAGCAGTCCCGGGGTCTCCTACAATGAGCAGTTCTTC.

In nucleotides, the CDR3 is TGTGCCAGCAGCGTAGGCCCTAAAGAGACCCAGTACTTC. This gives the protein CASSVGPKETQYF. V and J are TRBV9 and TRBJ2-5; no reliable D call. This CDR3 region has 13 residues. From germline, CDR1 is SGDLS and CDR2 YYNGEE. Trimming removed 0 bases from V and 3 bases from J, with 6 bases in between.

The chain uses TRBV27 and TRBJ1-5, with TRBD1 identical over 9 bases. V lost 8 bases, J lost 7 bases, and 6 bases stayed unmatched. The CDR3 runs to 13 residues. Germline loops: CDR1 MNHEY, CDR2 SMNVEV (reference sequence). The CDR3 reads CASGGQGRQPQHF. The CDR3 nucleotides read TGTGCCAGCGGGGGACAGGGCAGGCAGCCCCAGCATTTT.

The chain is built from TRBV5-1 and TRBJ2-7, with TRBD2 matching over 12 bases. CDR3 length: 15 residues. Looked up from germline, CDR1 is SGHRS and CDR2 is YFSETQ. The trim removed 6 bases at V and 3 bases at J, leaving 7 bases unmatched. CDR3 coding DNA: TGCGCCAGCAAGGGACTAGCGGGCTCAGGCTACGAGCAGTACTTC. This translates into CASKGLAGSGYEQYF.

V and J are TRBV7-2 and TRBJ2-7; a weak D match, TRBD1 (6 bases). The ends were cut back, 4 bases at V and 2 bases at J, with 15 bases in the middle. The CDR3 is 15 residues long. Looked up from germline, CDR1 is SGHTA and CDR2 is FQGNSA. Here the CDR3 DNA reads TGTGCCAGCAGCTCCTCGACAGGTCCCCCCTACGAGCAGTACTTC. Residues: CASSSSTGPPYEQYF.

The chain has TRBV28 and TRBJ1-1; no reliable D call. The CDR3 loop spans 13 amino acids. CDR1 and CDR2 (germline): MDHEN, SYDVKM. Trimming cost V 7 bases and J 1 base, with 10 bases left between them. CDR3 amino acids: CASKTPGNTEAFF. The CDR3 nucleotides are TGTGCCAGCAAAACCCCCGGGAACACTGAAGCTTTCTTT.

The CDR3 loop is CASSVGGGGGYTF. The CDR3 DNA reads as TGTGCCAGCAGCGTAGGGGGGGGTGGCGGCTACACCTTC. The genes are TRBV9 and TRBJ1-2, with D maybe TRBD1 (5 bases). V was shortened by 0 bases and J by 8 bases, with 11 bases between the two germline ends. This CDR3 is 13 amino acids long. Germline V lookup: CDR1 SGDLS, CDR2 YYNGEE.

This clone turned up a few times. V is TRBV4-3 and J is TRBJ2-7, with 11 bases identical to TRBD2. V gave up 1 base and J gave up 5 bases; unmatched junction bases: 1. The CDR3 totals 14 residues. Germline lookup yields CDR1 LGHNA and CDR2 YSLEER. CDR3: CASSQVAGGHEQYF. CDR3 sequence (DNA): TGCGCCAGCAGCCAAGTAGCGGGAGGGCACGAGCAGTACTTC.

V is TRBV6-6 and J is TRBJ2-7; TRBD1 matches at 7 bases. The CDR3 sequence is 16 residues long. The junction had 10 bases not matched to a gene; V was cut back by 4 bases and J by 1 base. The germline V gene has CDR1 MNHNY and CDR2 SVGAGI (reference sequence). This CDR3 reads CASSSTPLGQSYEQYF. The CDR3 nucleotides read TGTGCCAGCAGTTCCACTCCTCTGGGACAGTCCTACGAGCAGTACTTC.

This clone was detected only a few times. This sequence joins TRBV5-1 and TRBJ2-5; D gene unclear. From germline, CDR1 is SGHRS and CDR2 YFSETQ. CDR3 length equals 17 residues. V lost 0 bases, J lost 0 bases, and 15 bases lay in between. This chain's CDR3 is CASSLGPGGSYQETQYF. DNA for the CDR3: TGCGCCAGCAGCTTGGGCCCCGGCGGATCCTACCAAGAGACCCAGTACTTC.